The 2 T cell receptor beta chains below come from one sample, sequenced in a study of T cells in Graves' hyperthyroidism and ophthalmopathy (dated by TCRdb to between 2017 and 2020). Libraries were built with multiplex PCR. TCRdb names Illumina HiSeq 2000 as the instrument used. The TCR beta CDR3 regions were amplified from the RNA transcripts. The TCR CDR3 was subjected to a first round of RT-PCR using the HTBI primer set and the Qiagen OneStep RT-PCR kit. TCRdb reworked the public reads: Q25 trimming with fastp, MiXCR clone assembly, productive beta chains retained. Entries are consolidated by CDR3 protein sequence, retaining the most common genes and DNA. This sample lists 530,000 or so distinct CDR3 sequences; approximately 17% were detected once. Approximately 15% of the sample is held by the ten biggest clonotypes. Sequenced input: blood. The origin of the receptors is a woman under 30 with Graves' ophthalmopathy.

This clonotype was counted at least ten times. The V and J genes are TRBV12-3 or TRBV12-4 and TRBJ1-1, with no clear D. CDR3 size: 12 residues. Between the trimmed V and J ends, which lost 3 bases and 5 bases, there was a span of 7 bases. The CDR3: CASSFGVTEAFF. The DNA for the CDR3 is TGTGCCAGCAGTTTTGGGGTTACTGAAGCTTTCTTT.

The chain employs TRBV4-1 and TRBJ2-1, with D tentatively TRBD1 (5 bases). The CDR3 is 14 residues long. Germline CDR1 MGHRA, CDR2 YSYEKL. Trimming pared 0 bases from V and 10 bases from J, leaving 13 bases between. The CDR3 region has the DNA TGCGCCAGCAGCCAAGATGGGGCGAATCGGGAGCAGTTCTTC. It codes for CASSQDGANREQFF.